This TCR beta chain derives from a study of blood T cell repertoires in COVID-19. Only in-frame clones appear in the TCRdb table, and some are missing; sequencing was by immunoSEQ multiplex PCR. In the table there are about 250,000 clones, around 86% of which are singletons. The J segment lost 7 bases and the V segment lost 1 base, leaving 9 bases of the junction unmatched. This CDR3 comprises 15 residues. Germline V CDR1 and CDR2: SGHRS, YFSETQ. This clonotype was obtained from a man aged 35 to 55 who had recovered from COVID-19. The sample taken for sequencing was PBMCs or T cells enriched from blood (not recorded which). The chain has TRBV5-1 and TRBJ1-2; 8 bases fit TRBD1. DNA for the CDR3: TGCGCCAGCAGCTTGTTCTCGGACAGGGCTAGTGGCTACACCTTC. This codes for CASSLFSDRASGYTF.